This T cell receptor (beta chain) was sequenced in a study of CD8 T cells in ankylosing spondylitis. Study conclusions and caveats: Reports say disease-linked clones showed up significantly more in matched ankylosing spondylitis synovial fluid. What seemed typical of ankylosing spondylitis blood was a TCR beta motif built from about eight highly homologous variants.

Each CDR3 protein is one row after TCRdb ran MiXCR on the 5' RACE reads. Altogether some 450,000 distinct CDR3 sequences are present, over 15% being singletons, with the ten largest covering 1%. Regarding this clonotype: Its antigen is currently unknown.

Germline-derived CDR1 and CDR2 are SGHRS and YFSETQ. V lost 4 bases to trimming and J lost 5 bases, with 13 bases between them. The CDR3 is 14 amino acids. This chain joins TRBV5-1 and TRBJ1-5; a weak D match, TRBD1 (6 bases). Sequencing input: blood, either unsorted or a sorted T cell fraction (not recorded which). The sequence was obtained from a male donor with ankylosing spondylitis. Written as DNA, the CDR3 is TGCGCCAGCAGCCCTGCGGGGGCCGATCAGCCCCAGCATTTT. Its translation is CASSPAGADQPQHF.